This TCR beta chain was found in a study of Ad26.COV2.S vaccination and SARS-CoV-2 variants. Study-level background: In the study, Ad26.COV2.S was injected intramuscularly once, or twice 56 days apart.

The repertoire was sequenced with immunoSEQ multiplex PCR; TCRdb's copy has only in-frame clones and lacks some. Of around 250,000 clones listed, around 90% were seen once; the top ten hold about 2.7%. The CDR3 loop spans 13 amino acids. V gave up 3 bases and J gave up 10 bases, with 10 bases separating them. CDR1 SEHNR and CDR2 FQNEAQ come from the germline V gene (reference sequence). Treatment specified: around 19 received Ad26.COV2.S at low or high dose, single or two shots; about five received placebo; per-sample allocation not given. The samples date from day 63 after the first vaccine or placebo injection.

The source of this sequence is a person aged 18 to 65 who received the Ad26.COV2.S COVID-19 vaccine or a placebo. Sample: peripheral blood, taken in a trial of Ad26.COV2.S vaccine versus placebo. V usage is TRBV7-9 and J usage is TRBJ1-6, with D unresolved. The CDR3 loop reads CASSFEGISPLHF. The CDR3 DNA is TGTGCCAGCAGCTTCGAAGGAATCTCACCCCTCCACTTT.